The present TCR beta chain was sequenced within a study of T cells in Graves' hyperthyroidism and ophthalmopathy. Using RNA transcripts as the source, TCR beta CDR3 regions were amplified. The HTBI set primed first-round TCR CDR3 RT-PCR. TCRdb called the multiplex PCR reads again in MiXCR, with one record for every CDR3 protein. There are more than 550,000 distinct CDR3 sequences in the sample; nearly 45% occur only once, and approximately 7.2% lies in the top ten. The CDR3 consists of 15 residues. CDR1 is SGHTA, CDR2 FQGNSA, per germline. V lost 1 base, J lost 0 bases, and 7 bases lay in between. The sample was peripheral blood or thyroid tissue (not recorded which). The rearrangement links TRBV7-2 to TRBJ1-3; D gene unclear. This TCR derives from an adult man with Graves' disease, either hyperthyroidism or ophthalmopathy (not recorded which). This CDR3 is CASSLEILSGNTIYF. The CDR3 DNA reads as TGTGCCAGCAGCTTAGAAATACTCTCTGGAAACACCATATATTTT.